The clone carrying this TCR beta chain was observed a few times. Its target is unknown. This record belongs to a study of CD8 T cells in ankylosing spondylitis. Study results and limitations: Reportedly, disease-linked clones are significantly enriched in ankylosing spondylitis patients' matched synovial fluid. With a CD8+ phenotype, disease-linked clones were relatively rare in peripheral blood. In ankylosing spondylitis blood, a motif of about eight highly homologous TCR beta variants appeared characteristic.

Making the TCR beta libraries involved quantitative 5'-RACE with molecular barcodes. Via MiXCR, TCRdb re-called the 5' RACE reads, giving one row per CDR3 protein. This table has some 840,000 distinct CDR3 sequences, 10% to 15% appearing once. V lost 2 bases and J lost 3, with 13 bases in between. The CDR3 runs to 15 residues. This chain joins TRBV12-3 or TRBV12-4 and TRBJ1-2, with D perhaps matching TRBD1 (6 bases). This TCR came from a male donor with ankylosing spondylitis. The sample was blood, either unsorted or a sorted T cell fraction (not recorded which). The CDR3 reads CASSLRRGQDYGYTF. CDR3 sequence (DNA): TGTGCCAGCAGTTTAAGGCGGGGGCAGGACTATGGCTACACCTTC.